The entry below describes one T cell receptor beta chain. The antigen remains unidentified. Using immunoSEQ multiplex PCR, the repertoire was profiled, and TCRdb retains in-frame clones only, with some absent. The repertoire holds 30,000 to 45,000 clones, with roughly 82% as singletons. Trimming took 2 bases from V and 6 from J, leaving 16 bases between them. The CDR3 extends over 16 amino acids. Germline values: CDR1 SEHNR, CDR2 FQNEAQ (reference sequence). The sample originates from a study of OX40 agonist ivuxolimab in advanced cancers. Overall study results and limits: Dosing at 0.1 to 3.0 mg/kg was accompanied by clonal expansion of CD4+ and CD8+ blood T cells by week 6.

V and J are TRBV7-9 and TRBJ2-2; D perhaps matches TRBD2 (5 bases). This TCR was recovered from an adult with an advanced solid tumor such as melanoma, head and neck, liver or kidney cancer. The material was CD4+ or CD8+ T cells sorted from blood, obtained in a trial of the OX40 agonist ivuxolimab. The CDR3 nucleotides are TGTGCCAGCAGCTTAAACGGGAATGCCTTGTCCGGGGAGCTGTTTTTT. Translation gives CASSLNGNALSGELFF.